These 8 T cell receptor beta chains came from one sample sequenced in a study of shared clonotypes between healthy human individuals. Sequencing used immunoSEQ multiplex PCR; TCRdb keeps in-frame clones, though not all of them. The sample comprises about 2.5 million clones, 85% to 95% of which are singletons, and approximately 0.4% rests with the top ten. The sequencing input was naive CD4+ T cells from PBMCs. Indicated subset: CD45RA+ positively selected. Receptors originate from a man aged 18 to 35 in good health. Some clones in this sample may be carry-over from other donors' samples.

The chain has TRBV28 and TRBJ2-5, with D unresolved. The length of the CDR3 is 13 residues. V was pared by 5 bases and J by 11 bases, with 18 bases between. CDR1 MDHEN and CDR2 SYDVKM come from the germline V gene. CDR3 coding DNA: TGTGCCAGCAGTGAACTGACTGGGTTAGAGCAGTACTTC. Its translation: CASSELTGLEQYF. Full variable domain (missing parts from reference TRBV28 and TRBJ2-5): DVKVTQSSRYLVKRTGEKVFLECVQDMDHENMFWYRQDPGLGLRLIYFSYDVKMKEKGDIPEGYSVSREKKERFSLILESASTNQTSMYLCASSELTGLEQYFGPGTRLLVL.

The chain recombines TRBV6-6 with TRBJ1-1; 11 bases line up with TRBD1. CDR1 and CDR2 from the germline V gene are MNHNY and SVGAGI (reference sequence). This CDR3 has 14 amino acids. The J segment lost 13 bases and the V segment lost 6 bases, leaving 13 bases of the junction unmatched. CDR3 sequence reads: CASRPPGQGVDGFF. The CDR3, as DNA: TGTGCCAGCAGACCACCGGGACAGGGGGTGGATGGTTTCTTT.

This clone was seen a single time. The chain combines TRBV27 with TRBJ2-7; TRBD2 matches 11 bases. This CDR3 is built from 14 residues. Germline trimming cut 6 bases from V and 5 bases from J; bases unmatched to any gene: 6. Germline V CDR1 and CDR2: MNHEY, SMNVEV (reference sequence). The CDR3 here is CASSSVAGGDEQYF. CDR3 DNA sequence: TGTGCCAGCAGCTCAGTAGCGGGAGGGGACGAGCAGTACTTC.

The chain carries TRBV18 and TRBJ2-7; D not resolved. V dropped 5 bases and J dropped 3 bases, with 11 bases sitting between them. Germline V gene lookup returns CDR1 KGHSH and CDR2 LQKENI. This CDR3 is built from 13 residues. CDR3 amino acids: CASSVGMVYEQYF. For the CDR3, the DNA is TGTGCCAGCTCAGTTGGGATGGTCTACGAGCAGTACTTC. Based on the CDR3 plus reference TRBV18 and TRBJ2-7, the full variable domain is NAGVMQNPRHLVRRRGQEARLRCSPMKGHSHVYWYRQLPEEGLKFMVYLQKENIIDESGMPKERFSAEFPKEGPSILRIQQVVRGDSAAYFCASSVGMVYEQYFGPGTRLTVT.

The chain employs TRBV7-6 and TRBJ1-6; no firm D call. Germline V CDR1 and CDR2: SGHVS, FNYEAQ. The germline V and J ends were trimmed by 1 base and 12 bases, with 16 bases remaining between them. This CDR3 comprises 15 residues. The CDR3 protein is CASSLGASFPIPLHF. Here the CDR3 DNA reads TGTGCCAGCAGCTTAGGGGCCAGCTTCCCAATACCCCTCCACTTT.

V usage is TRBV2 and J usage is TRBJ2-7; 8 bases fit TRBD1. V lost 4 bases, J lost 5 bases, and 4 bases stayed unmatched. CDR3 length equals 13 residues. Germline lookup yields CDR1 SNHLY and CDR2 FYNNEI. The CDR3 here is CASSVQGANEQYF. The CDR3 DNA follows: TGTGCCAGCAGTGTGCAGGGGGCCAACGAGCAGTACTTC.

The chain joins TRBV7-3 to TRBJ1-4; D may be TRBD1 (5 bases). The V gene's germline CDR1 is SGHTA and CDR2 FQGTGA. This CDR3 is 18 amino acids long. V lost 7 bases and J 8 bases, leaving 29 bases between the germline ends. The CDR3 DNA is TGTGCCAGCACCACCGTCGGGACGGCCTCTCACCGAGGCGAAAAACTGTTTTTT. It is translated as CASTTVGTASHRGEKLFF.

The chain is built from TRBV21-1 and TRBJ2-7; the table's D call, TRBD1, has no DNA check behind it. TRBV21-1 is described as a pseudogene. The CDR3 runs 16 residues. The CDR3 spells CASSKGRVRGAYEQYF. The CDR3, as DNA: TGTGCCAGCAGCAAAGGACGGGTCAGGGGCGCCTACGAGCAGTACTTC.